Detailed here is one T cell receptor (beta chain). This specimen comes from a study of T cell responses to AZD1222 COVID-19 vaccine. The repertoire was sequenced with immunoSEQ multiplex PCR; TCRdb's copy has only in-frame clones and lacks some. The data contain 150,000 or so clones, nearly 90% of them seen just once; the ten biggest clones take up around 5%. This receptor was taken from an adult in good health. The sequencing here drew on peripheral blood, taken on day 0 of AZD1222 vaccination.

As DNA, the CDR3 is TGTGCCAGCAGCGTAGATAATAATTCACCCCTCCACTTT. Translated, it gives CASSVDNNSPLHF. The V gene is TRBV9, the J gene TRBJ1-6, with D uncertain. CDR1 is SGDLS and CDR2 is YYNGEE in the germline V gene. This CDR3 region has 13 residues. The germline V and J ends were trimmed by 0 bases and 5 bases, with 3 bases remaining between them.